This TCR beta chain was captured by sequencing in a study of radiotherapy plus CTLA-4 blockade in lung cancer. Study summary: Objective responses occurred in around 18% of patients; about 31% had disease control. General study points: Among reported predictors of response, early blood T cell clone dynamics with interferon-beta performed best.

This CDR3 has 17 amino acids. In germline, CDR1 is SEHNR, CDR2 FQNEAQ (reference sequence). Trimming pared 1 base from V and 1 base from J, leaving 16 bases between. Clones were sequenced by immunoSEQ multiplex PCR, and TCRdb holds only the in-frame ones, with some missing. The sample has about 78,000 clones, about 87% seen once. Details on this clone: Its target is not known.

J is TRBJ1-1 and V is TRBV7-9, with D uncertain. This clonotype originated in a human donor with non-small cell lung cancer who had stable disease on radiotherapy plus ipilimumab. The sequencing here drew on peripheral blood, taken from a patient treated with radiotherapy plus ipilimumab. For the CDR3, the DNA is TGTGCCAGCAGCTTAGAGGGAACGGGGAGAAGGAACACTGAAGCTTTCTTT. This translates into CASSLEGTGRRNTEAFF.